This T cell receptor beta chain was recorded in a study of control samples from healthy donors and cancer patients. This table comes from immunoSEQ multiplex PCR, and its TCRdb copy is limited to in-frame clones, with some not included. The sample includes about 93,000 clones, about 87% of them seen just once. Germline trimming cut 4 bases from V and 7 bases from J; bases unmatched to any gene: 9. The CDR3 is made up of 14 amino acids. Germline-derived CDR1 and CDR2 are SEHNR and FQNEAQ (reference sequence). This receptor was taken from a woman aged 70-85 years in good health. The gene calls are TRBV7-9 and TRBJ1-2, with 7 nucleotides matching TRBD1. Sample: blood. Written as DNA, the CDR3 is TGTGCCAGCAGCTCGACAGGGCAACCTTCTGGCTACACCTTC. Encoded protein: CASSSTGQPSGYTF.